The present entry profiles one T cell receptor (beta chain) with its context. Its antigen is as yet unknown. The CDR3 length is 15 residues. V was pared by 6 bases and J by 5 bases, with 16 bases between. In making TCR cDNA, 5'RACE template switching added a universal primer site and UMIs to it. From the 5' RACE reads, TCRdb called clonotypes with MiXCR, one entry per CDR3 protein. This sample has roughly 300,000 distinct CDR3 sequences; roughly 7.5% occur once, and the top ten carry 17%. The sample originates from a study of T cells after yellow fever vaccination. Overall study results and limits: Clonotypes found in both CD4 and CD8 compartments made up a small share. Post-booster reappearance was seen for most primary-vaccination clones (about 96% CD4, around 88% CD8). FACS-sorted repertoires could contain abundant clonotypes contaminating from the bulk population.

The source was PBMCs, collected roughly 46 days after the first yellow fever vaccination. The clonotype comes from a man between 18 and 29 years old who received the YFV17D yellow fever vaccine. The rearrangement links TRBV12-3 or TRBV12-4 to TRBJ1-4; D is unresolved. The chain's CDR3 is CASSPGAERNEKLFF. Here the CDR3 DNA reads TGTGCCAGCAGCCCTGGAGCCGAAAGAAATGAAAAACTGTTTTTT.